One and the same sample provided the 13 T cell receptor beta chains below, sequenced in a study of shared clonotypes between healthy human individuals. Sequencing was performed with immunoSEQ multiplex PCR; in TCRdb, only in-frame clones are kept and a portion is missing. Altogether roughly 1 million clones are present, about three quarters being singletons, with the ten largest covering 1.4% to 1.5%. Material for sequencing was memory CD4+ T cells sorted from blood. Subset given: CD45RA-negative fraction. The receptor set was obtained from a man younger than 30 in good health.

CDR3 region: CASSPVGQGASQPQHF. The CDR3 nucleotides are TGTGCCAGCTCACCAGTGGGACAGGGGGCTAGTCAGCCCCAGCATTTT. This chain joins TRBV18 and TRBJ1-5, with TRBD1 identical over 12 bases. This CDR3 is 16 amino acids long. From germline, CDR1 is KGHSH and CDR2 LQKENI. J was trimmed by 6 bases and V by 2 bases; bases with no gene match: 5.

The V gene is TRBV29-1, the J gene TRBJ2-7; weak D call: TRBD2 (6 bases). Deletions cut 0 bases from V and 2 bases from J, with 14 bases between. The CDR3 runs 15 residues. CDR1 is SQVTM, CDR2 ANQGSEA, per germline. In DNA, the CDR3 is TGCAGCGTTGAAGATCGAATTAGCGGAACCTACGAGCAGTACTTC. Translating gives CSVEDRISGTYEQYF.

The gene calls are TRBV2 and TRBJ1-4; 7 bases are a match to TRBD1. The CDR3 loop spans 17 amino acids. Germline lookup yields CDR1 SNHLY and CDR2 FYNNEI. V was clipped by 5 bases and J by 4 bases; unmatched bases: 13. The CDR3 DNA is TGTGCCAGCAGTCGCGTAGGACGTCGGGACAGTAATGAAAAACTGTTTTTT. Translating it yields CASSRVGRRDSNEKLFF.

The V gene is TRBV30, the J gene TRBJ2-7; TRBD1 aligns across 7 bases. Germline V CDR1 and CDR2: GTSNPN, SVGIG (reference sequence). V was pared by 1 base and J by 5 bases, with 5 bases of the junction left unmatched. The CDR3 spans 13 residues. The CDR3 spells CAWSGGRGNEQYF. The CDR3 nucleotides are TGTGCCTGGAGTGGGGGCAGGGGGAACGAGCAGTACTTC.

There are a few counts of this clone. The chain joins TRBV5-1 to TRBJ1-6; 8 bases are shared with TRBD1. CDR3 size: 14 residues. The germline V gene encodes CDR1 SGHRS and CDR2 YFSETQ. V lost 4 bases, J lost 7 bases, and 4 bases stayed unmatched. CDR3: CASSNQGANSPLHF. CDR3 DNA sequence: TGCGCCAGCAGCAACCAGGGGGCCAATTCACCCCTCCACTTT.

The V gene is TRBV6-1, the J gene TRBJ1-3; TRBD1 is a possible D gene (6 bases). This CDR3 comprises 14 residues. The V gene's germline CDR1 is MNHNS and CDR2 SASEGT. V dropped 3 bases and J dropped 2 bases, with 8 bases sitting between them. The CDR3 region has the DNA TGTGCCAGCAGTGACACAGGGACTGGAAACACCATATATTTT. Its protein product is CASSDTGTGNTIYF.

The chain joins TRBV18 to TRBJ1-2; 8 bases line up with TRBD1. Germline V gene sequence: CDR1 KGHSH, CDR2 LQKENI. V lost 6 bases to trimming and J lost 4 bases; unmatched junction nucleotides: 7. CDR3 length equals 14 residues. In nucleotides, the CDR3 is TGTGCCAGCTCGACGGACAGGGTCGCCTATGGCTACACCTTC. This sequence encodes CASSTDRVAYGYTF.

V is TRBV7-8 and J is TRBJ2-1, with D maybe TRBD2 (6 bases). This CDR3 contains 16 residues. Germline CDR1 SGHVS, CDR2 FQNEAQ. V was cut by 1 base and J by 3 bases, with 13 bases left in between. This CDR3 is CASSLVGGMNYNEQFF. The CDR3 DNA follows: TGTGCCAGCAGCTTAGTGGGCGGGATGAACTACAATGAGCAGTTCTTC. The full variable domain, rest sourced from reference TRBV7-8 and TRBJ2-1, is GAGVSQSPRYKVAKRGQDVALRCDPISGHVSLFWYQQALGQGPEFLTYFQNEAQLDKSGLPSDRFFAERPEGSVSTLKIQRTQQEDSAVYLCASSLVGGMNYNEQFFGPGTRLTVL.

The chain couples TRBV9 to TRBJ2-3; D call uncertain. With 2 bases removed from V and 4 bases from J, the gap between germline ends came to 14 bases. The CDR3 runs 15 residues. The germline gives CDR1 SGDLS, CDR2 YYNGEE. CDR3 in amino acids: CASSVQGYFADTQYF. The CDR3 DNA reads TGTGCCAGCAGCGTCCAAGGATATTTCGCAGATACGCAGTATTTT.

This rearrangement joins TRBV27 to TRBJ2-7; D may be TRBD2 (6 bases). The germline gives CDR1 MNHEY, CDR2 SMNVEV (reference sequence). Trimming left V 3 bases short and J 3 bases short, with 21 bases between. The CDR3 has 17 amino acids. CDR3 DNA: TGTGCCAGCAGTTTGTCTGTACTGGACGGGAGAAACTACGAGCAGTACTTC. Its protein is CASSLSVLDGRNYEQYF.

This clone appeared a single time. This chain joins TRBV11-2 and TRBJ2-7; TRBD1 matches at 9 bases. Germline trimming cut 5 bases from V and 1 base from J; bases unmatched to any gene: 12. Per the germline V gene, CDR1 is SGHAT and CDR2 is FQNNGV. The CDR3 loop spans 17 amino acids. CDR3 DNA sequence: TGTGCCAGCAGCCGATACCTCCCGGGACAGGGTTCCTACGAGCAGTACTTC. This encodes CASSRYLPGQGSYEQYF.

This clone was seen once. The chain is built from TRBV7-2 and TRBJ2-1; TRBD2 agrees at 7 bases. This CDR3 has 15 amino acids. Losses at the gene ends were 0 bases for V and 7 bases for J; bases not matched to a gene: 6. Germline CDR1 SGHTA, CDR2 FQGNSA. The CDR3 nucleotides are TGTGCCAGCAGCTTAGCGGTTTGGGAGGGGAATGAGCAGTTCTTC. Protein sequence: CASSLAVWEGNEQFF.

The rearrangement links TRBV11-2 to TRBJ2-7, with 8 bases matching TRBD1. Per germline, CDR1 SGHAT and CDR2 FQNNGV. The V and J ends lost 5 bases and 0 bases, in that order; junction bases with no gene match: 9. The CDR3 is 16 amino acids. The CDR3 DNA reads TGTGCCAGCAGCAAAGCCGGGACAGGTCTCTCCTACGAGCAGTACTTC. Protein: CASSKAGTGLSYEQYF. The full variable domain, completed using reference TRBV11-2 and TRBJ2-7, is EAGVAQSPRYKIIEKRQSVAFWCNPISGHATLYWYQQILGQGPKLLIQFQNNGVVDDSQLPKDRFSAERLKGVDSTLKIQPAKLEDSAVYLCASSKAGTGLSYEQYFGPGTRLTVT.